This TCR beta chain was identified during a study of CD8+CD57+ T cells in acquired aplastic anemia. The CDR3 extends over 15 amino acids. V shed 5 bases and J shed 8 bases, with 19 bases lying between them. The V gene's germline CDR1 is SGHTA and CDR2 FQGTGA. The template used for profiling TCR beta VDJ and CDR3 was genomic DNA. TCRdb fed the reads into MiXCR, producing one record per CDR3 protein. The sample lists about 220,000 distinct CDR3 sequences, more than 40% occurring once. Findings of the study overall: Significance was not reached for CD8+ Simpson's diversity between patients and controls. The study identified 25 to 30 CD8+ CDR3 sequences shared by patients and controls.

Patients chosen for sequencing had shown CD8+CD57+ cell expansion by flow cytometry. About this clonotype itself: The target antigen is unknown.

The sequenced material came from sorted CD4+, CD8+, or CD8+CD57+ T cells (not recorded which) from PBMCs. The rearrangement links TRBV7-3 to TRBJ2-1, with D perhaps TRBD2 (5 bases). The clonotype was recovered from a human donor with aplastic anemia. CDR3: CASSTGETLQYEQFF. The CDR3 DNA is TGTGCCAGCAGCACCGGGGAGACCCTACAATATGAGCAGTTCTTC.